This entry is about one T cell receptor beta chain. In germline, CDR1 is MGHRA, CDR2 YSYEKL. The CDR3 is 15 amino acids. V lost 6 bases to trimming and J lost 7 bases, with 16 bases between them. The entry originates in a study of blood T cell repertoires in COVID-19. TCRdb's table, derived via immunoSEQ multiplex PCR, lists solely in-frame clones and lacks some. The data hold fewer than 400,000 clones, with 85% observed a single time. Sequenced material: PBMCs or T cells enriched from blood (not recorded which). This TCR came from a woman aged 25 to 45 who had been exposed to COVID-19. The J gene is TRBJ1-6, the V gene TRBV4-1; perhaps TRBD1 as D (5 bases). The CDR3 loop reads CASSTETVTNSPLHF. DNA of the CDR3: TGCGCCAGCAGTACCGAGACAGTCACAAATTCACCCCTCCACTTT.